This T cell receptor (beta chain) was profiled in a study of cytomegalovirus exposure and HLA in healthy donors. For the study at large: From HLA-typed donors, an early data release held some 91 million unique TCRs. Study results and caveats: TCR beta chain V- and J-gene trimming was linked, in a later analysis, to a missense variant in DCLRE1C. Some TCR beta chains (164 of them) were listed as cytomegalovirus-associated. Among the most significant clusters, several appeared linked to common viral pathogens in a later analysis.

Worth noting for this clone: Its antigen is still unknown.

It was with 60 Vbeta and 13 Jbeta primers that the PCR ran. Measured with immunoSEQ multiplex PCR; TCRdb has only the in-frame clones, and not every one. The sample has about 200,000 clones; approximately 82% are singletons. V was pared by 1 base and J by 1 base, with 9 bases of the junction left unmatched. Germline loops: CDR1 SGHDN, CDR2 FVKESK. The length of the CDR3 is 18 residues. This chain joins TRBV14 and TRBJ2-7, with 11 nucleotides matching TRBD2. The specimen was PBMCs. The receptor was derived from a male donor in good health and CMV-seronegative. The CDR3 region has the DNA TGTGCCAGCAGCCAAGGAACCCAACTAGCGGGGGTATCCTACGAGCAGTACTTC. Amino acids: CASSQGTQLAGVSYEQYF.